This T cell receptor beta chain originates from a study of shared clonotypes between healthy human individuals. Assay used: immunoSEQ multiplex PCR; TCRdb lists only in-frame clones, some missing. The sample has 1.6 million or so clones, roughly 96% seen once. The CDR3 is 14 residues long. Germline assignment: CDR1 SGHNT and CDR2 YYREEE (reference sequence). V lost 4 bases, J lost 3 bases, and 6 bases stayed unmatched. The chain is built from TRBV5-4 and TRBJ2-7; 8 bases are shared with TRBD1. This clonotype was obtained from a man aged 30-40 years in good health. Material for sequencing was naive CD4+ T cells sorted from blood. This sample's subset: CD45RA+ positively selected. CDR3 nucleotide sequence: TGTGCCAGCAGCAACCCGGGACAGGTCTACGAGCAGTACTTC. Protein: CASSNPGQVYEQYF.